The next 28 T cell receptor beta chains were all read from a single sample in a study of long-term antiretroviral therapy in people with HIV. Survey-level immunoSEQ v3.0 assays were run. The protocol was immunoSEQ multiplex PCR, while the TCRdb copy is restricted to in-frame clones and leaves out a portion. The table records about 24,000 clones, over 65% of them present only once. The specimen was unsorted PBMCs, collected 4.4 years after starting antiretroviral therapy. Receptors were obtained from a young man with HIV.

This chain links TRBV19 with TRBJ2-7; 11 nucleotides match TRBD1. The CDR3 length is 15 residues. Germline CDR1 and CDR2: LNHDA and SQIVND (reference sequence). Trimming took 6 bases from V and 2 from J; bases not matched to a gene: 6. This CDR3 reads CASSPGTGGTYEQYF. In DNA, the CDR3 is TGTGCCAGTAGCCCAGGGACAGGGGGGACCTACGAGCAGTACTTC.

The chain couples TRBV9 to TRBJ2-1; 8 nucleotides align to TRBD2. Germline trimming cut 3 bases from V and 4 bases from J; bases unmatched to any gene: 3. This CDR3 contains 14 residues. Germline assignment: CDR1 SGDLS and CDR2 YYNGEE. The DNA of the CDR3 is TGTGCCAGCAGCGATAGCGGGGCATACAATGAGCAGTTCTTC. It codes for CASSDSGAYNEQFF.

This clone has just one count. The chain recombines TRBV19 with TRBJ2-7; 7 positions agree with TRBD2. V was pared by 3 bases and J by 0 bases, with 8 bases of the junction left unmatched. The CDR3 is 16 residues long. Germline CDR1 is LNHDA and CDR2 is SQIVND (reference sequence). CDR3 nucleotides: TGTGCCAGTAGTATTCTCTCGCGGGGGAGCTCCTACGAGCAGTACTTC. It translates to CASSILSRGSSYEQYF.

The J gene is TRBJ2-3, the V gene TRBV7-2; TRBD2 agrees at 8 bases. The J segment lost 8 bases and the V segment lost 5 bases, leaving 9 bases of the junction unmatched. In germline, CDR1 is SGHTA, CDR2 FQGNSA. The CDR3 sequence is 14 residues long. As DNA, the CDR3 is TGTGCCAGCAGCGCCTCTCCGGGGGGGAGTACGCAGTATTTT. This translates into CASSASPGGSTQYF.

V usage is TRBV9 and J usage is TRBJ2-7; D remains ambiguous. The CDR3 covers 14 residues. Per the germline V gene, CDR1 is SGDLS and CDR2 is YYNGEE. Trimming removed 0 bases from V and 0 bases from J, with 7 bases in between. CDR3 protein: CASSVGQSSYEQYF. CDR3 nucleotides: TGTGCCAGCAGCGTAGGTCAGAGCTCCTACGAGCAGTACTTC. Full variable domain (outside the CDR3, taken from reference TRBV9 and TRBJ2-7): DSGVTQTPKHLITATGQRVTLRCSPRSGDLSVYWYQQSLDQGLQFLIQYYNGEERAKGNILERFSAQQFPDLHSELNLSSLELGDSALYFCASSVGQSSYEQYFGPGTRLTVT.

By share of the sample, this clone is medium-sized. Other DNA sequences in the same sample also yield this CDR3. The chain links TRBV7-9 to TRBJ1-1; 8 nucleotides agree with TRBD1. Trimming took 1 base from V and 1 from J; bases not matched to a gene: 2. CDR3 length: 15 amino acids. Germline CDR1 reads SEHNR; CDR2 reads FQNEAQ (reference sequence). The chain's CDR3 is CASSLDGTGNTEAFF. CDR3 sequence (DNA): TGTGCCAGCAGCTTAGATGGGACAGGGAACACTGAAGCTTTCTTT.

For the CDR3, the DNA is TGTGCCAGCAGTTTTCCCGGGGCGAATGGCTACACCTTC. Translation gives CASSFPGANGYTF. This chain joins TRBV27 and TRBJ1-2; TRBD1 is a possible D gene (5 bases). V shed 3 bases and J shed 6 bases, with 11 bases lying between them. The CDR3 is 13 residues long. Germline CDR1 and CDR2: MNHEY and SMNVEV (reference sequence).

The rearrangement uses TRBV4-1 and TRBJ1-5; 9 bases fit TRBD1. The V gene end was trimmed by 0 bases and the J gene end by 11 bases; junction bases not matched to a gene: 11. The CDR3 is 16 amino acids. Germline lookup yields CDR1 MGHRA and CDR2 YSYEKL. CDR3 sequence: CASSQDGQGTSQTQHF. CDR3 coding DNA: TGCGCCAGCAGCCAAGACGGACAGGGGACCTCACAGACCCAGCATTTT.

V and J are TRBV7-3 and TRBJ2-7, with D possibly being TRBD2 (5 bases). The CDR3 runs to 16 residues. Germline V gene lookup returns CDR1 SGHTA and CDR2 FQGTGA. The ends were cut back, 5 bases at V and 5 bases at J, with 22 bases in the middle. The CDR3 reads CASSQTAGGWGNEQYF. In DNA, the CDR3 is TGTGCCAGCAGCCAAACTGCGGGTGGGTGGGGAAACGAGCAGTACTTC.

This clone was recorded once. V is TRBV11-2 and J is TRBJ1-1; D not certain. With 0 bases removed from V and 4 bases from J, the gap between germline ends came to 9 bases. Germline loops: CDR1 SGHAT, CDR2 FQNNGV. This CDR3 is 14 amino acids long. The CDR3 DNA reads as TGTGCCAGCAGCTTAGACGCAGGAGGCACTGAAGCTTTCTTT. It translates to CASSLDAGGTEAFF.

This clone was observed a single time. For the CDR3, the DNA is TGCGCCAGCAGCTCTTTTGGGAGCACTGAAGCTTTCTTT. Protein product: CASSSFGSTEAFF. V gene TRBV5-1 combines with J gene TRBJ1-1; D unclear. Germline CDR1 is SGHRS and CDR2 is YFSETQ. Trimming removed 3 bases at V and 4 bases at J, with 10 bases between. The CDR3 totals 13 residues.

For the CDR3, the DNA is TGTGCCAGCAGCTTGGGTTTGGAAGCTTTCTTT. As protein: CASSLGLEAFF. The rearrangement uses TRBV7-2 and TRBJ1-1; no firm D call. Per germline, CDR1 SGHTA and CDR2 FQGNSA. V was cut by 3 bases and J by 8 bases, with 7 bases left in between. This CDR3 spans 11 amino acids.

The gene calls are TRBV6-5 and TRBJ2-7, with D hard to call. Trimming removed 0 bases at V and 0 bases at J, with 12 bases between. This CDR3 region has 16 residues. CDR1 is MNHEY and CDR2 is SVGAGI in the germline V gene. DNA for the CDR3: TGTGCCAGCAGTTACTCGATTACCTCATTCTCCTACGAGCAGTACTTC. It is translated as CASSYSITSFSYEQYF.

V gene TRBV5-6 combines with J gene TRBJ1-4, with 8 nucleotides matching TRBD1. V lost 4 bases and J lost 16; bases outside the gene matches: 9. The CDR3 loop spans 12 amino acids. Germline values: CDR1 SGHDT, CDR2 YYEEEE. In DNA, the CDR3 is TGTGCCAGCAGCCTGGGGGGACAGGTTCCGTTTTTT. Residues: CASSLGGQVPFF. Supplemented by reference TRBV5-6 and TRBJ1-4, the full variable domain reads DAGVTQSPTHLIKTRGQQVTLRCSPKSGHDTVSWYQQALGQGPQFIFQYYEEEERQRGNFPDRFSGHQFPNYSSELNVNALLLGDSALYLCASSLGGQVPFFGSGTQLSVL.

The chain is built from TRBV7-6 and TRBJ1-2, with D uncertain. Looked up from germline, CDR1 is SGHVS and CDR2 is FNYEAQ. The CDR3 is 17 amino acids. Trimming stripped 1 base from V and 3 bases from J, with 18 bases between. The CDR3 sequence is CASSLVPIGGLHYGYTF. In DNA form, the CDR3 reads TGTGCCAGCAGCTTAGTCCCAATTGGAGGGCTCCACTATGGCTACACCTTC.

The V call is TRBV7-9, the J call TRBJ2-5; D ambiguous. V was cut by 2 bases and J by 2 bases, with 6 bases left in between. This CDR3 has 13 amino acids. Per the germline V gene, CDR1 is SEHNR and CDR2 is FQNEAQ (reference sequence). Here the CDR3 reads CASSLWEQETQYF. Written as DNA, the CDR3 is TGTGCCAGCAGCTTATGGGAACAAGAGACCCAGTACTTC.

This clone occurred a few times. The chain carries TRBV27 and TRBJ1-2, with TRBD1 matching over 8 bases. With 6 bases clipped from V and 3 bases from J, the junction kept 9 bases outside the gene matches. This CDR3 has 15 residues. Germline V gives CDR1 MNHEY, CDR2 SMNVEV (reference sequence). The CDR3 sequence is CASSQTHRGDYGYTF. The CDR3 region has the DNA TGTGCCAGCAGCCAAACCCACAGGGGGGACTATGGCTACACCTTC.

V usage is TRBV5-4 and J usage is TRBJ2-1; 13 bases align to TRBD2. Germline V gene lookup returns CDR1 SGHNT and CDR2 YYREEE (reference sequence). The CDR3 extends over 19 amino acids. The V and J ends lost 5 bases and 1 base, in that order; junction bases with no gene match: 12. The CDR3 nucleotides are TGTGCCAGCAGTTCGGGACTAGCGGGACCCACGGGGTCCTACAATGAGCAGTTCTTC. Its protein is CASSSGLAGPTGSYNEQFF.

The V call is TRBV7-9, the J call TRBJ2-4; D might be TRBD1 (6 bases). Germline loops: CDR1 SEHNR, CDR2 FQNEAQ (reference sequence). This CDR3 is 14 amino acids long. V was trimmed by 2 bases and J by 7 bases, leaving 12 bases between them. CDR3 amino acids: CASSLPSDSNIQYF. As DNA, the CDR3 is TGTGCCAGCAGCTTACCCTCGGACAGTAACATTCAGTACTTC.

There are a few counts of this clone. The chain combines TRBV9 with TRBJ1-1; D uncertain. V lost 0 bases and J lost 5, with 5 bases in between. This CDR3 comprises 12 residues. Germline loops: CDR1 SGDLS, CDR2 YYNGEE. The CDR3 loop reads CASSVDGTEAFF. The CDR3 region has the DNA TGTGCCAGCAGCGTAGATGGGACTGAAGCTTTCTTT.

This clone was recorded a few times. This chain's CDR3 is CASSIKTSNTEAFF. The CDR3 DNA reads TGTGCCAGTAGTATTAAGACTTCGAACACTGAAGCTTTCTTT. The V gene is TRBV19, the J gene TRBJ1-1; D remains ambiguous. The V end lost 3 bases, the J end lost 1 base, and 9 bases lay between the germline ends. Germline loops: CDR1 LNHDA, CDR2 SQIVND (reference sequence). This CDR3 region has 14 residues.

The chain joins TRBV9 to TRBJ1-6; possibly TRBD1 for D (5 bases). Germline loops: CDR1 SGDLS, CDR2 YYNGEE. V was pared by 0 bases and J by 6 bases, with 13 bases between. This CDR3 is 16 amino acids long. The DNA of the CDR3 is TGTGCCAGCAGCGTAGAACGGTGGGGCCGTAATTCACCCCTCCACTTT. Its translation: CASSVERWGRNSPLHF. The full variable domain, its missing parts supplied by reference TRBV9 and TRBJ1-6, is DSGVTQTPKHLITATGQRVTLRCSPRSGDLSVYWYQQSLDQGLQFLIQYYNGEERAKGNILERFSAQQFPDLHSELNLSSLELGDSALYFCASSVERWGRNSPLHFGNGTRLTVT.

The chain recombines TRBV5-1 with TRBJ1-2, with D unresolved. V was trimmed by 5 bases and J by 6 bases, leaving 11 bases between them. The CDR3 is made up of 12 amino acids. The germline V gene has CDR1 SGHRS and CDR2 YFSETQ. The CDR3 bases are TGCGCCAGCAGGCTGGGTTCCAATGGCTACACCTTC. Encoded protein: CASRLGSNGYTF.

CDR3: CASSLGREDKLFF. The CDR3 DNA reads as TGTGCCAGCAGTTTGGGGAGGGAAGATAAACTGTTTTTT. The V and J genes are TRBV28 and TRBJ1-4, with D unclear. CDR3 length equals 13 residues. V lost 3 bases to trimming and J lost 11 bases, with 13 bases between them. Germline V gives CDR1 MDHEN, CDR2 SYDVKM.

The V call is TRBV9, the J call TRBJ2-7; TRBD2 matches 9 bases. V was pared by 3 bases and J by 4 bases, with 8 bases of the junction left unmatched. This CDR3 comprises 15 residues. Germline V gene lookup returns CDR1 SGDLS and CDR2 YYNGEE. CDR3 coding DNA: TGTGCCAGCAGCGCCGATAGCGGGAGTGGGTACGAGCAGTACTTC. Its translation is CASSADSGSGYEQYF.

The chain has TRBV9 and TRBJ2-5; D is unresolved. The CDR3 spans 15 residues. Deletions cut 3 bases from V and 3 bases from J, with 15 bases between. The V gene's germline CDR1 is SGDLS and CDR2 YYNGEE. The CDR3 coding sequence is TGTGCCAGCAGCGCGGACCCTTGGCGGAAAGAGACCCAGTACTTC. Residues: CASSADPWRKETQYF.

This clone was seen more than once but under ten times. The rearrangement links TRBV14 to TRBJ1-3, with no clear D. Trimming took off 0 bases at V and 6 bases at J, with 3 bases between the two ends. There are 12 residues in the CDR3. Germline V gene sequence: CDR1 SGHDN, CDR2 FVKESK. CDR3 residues: CASSQDKNTIYF. CDR3 nucleotide sequence: TGTGCCAGCAGCCAAGACAAAAACACCATATATTTT.

The chain uses TRBV6-6 and TRBJ1-1, with 7 bases identical to TRBD1. The V gene's germline CDR1 is MNHNY and CDR2 SVGAGI (reference sequence). The CDR3 has 15 residues. V lost 2 bases, J lost 1 base, and 4 bases stayed unmatched. CDR3 protein: CASSYATGRNTEAFF. CDR3 coding DNA: TGTGCCAGCAGTTACGCGACAGGGAGGAACACTGAAGCTTTCTTT.